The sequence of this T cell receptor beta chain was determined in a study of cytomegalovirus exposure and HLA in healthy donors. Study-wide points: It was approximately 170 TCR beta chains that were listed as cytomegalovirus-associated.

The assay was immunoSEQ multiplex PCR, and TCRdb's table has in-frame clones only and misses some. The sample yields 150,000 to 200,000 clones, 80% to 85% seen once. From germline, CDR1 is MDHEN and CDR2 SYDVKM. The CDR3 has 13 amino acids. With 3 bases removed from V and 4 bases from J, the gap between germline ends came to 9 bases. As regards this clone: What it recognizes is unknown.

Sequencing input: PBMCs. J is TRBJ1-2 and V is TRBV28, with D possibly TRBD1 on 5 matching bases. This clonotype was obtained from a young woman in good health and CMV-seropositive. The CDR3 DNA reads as TGTGCCAGCAGTTTGGGGGGTGGCTATGGCTACACCTTC. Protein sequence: CASSLGGGYGYTF.